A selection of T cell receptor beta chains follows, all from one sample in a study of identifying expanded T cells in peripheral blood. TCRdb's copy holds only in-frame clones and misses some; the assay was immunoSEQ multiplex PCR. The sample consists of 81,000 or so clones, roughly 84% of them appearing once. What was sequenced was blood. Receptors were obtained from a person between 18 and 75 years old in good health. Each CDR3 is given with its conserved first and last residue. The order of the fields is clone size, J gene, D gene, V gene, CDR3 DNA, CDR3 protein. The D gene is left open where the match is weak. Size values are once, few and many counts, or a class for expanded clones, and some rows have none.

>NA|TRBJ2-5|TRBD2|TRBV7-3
TGTGCCAGCAGCTTAAGCGGGAGTTGGGGAGAGACCCAGTACTTC
CASSLSGSWGETQYF
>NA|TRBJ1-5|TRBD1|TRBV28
TGTGCCAGCAGTTTACCGACAGGGGGCGGGGGTCAGCCCCAGCATTTT
CASSLPTGGGGQPQHF
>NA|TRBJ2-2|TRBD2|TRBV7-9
TGTGCCAGCAGCTTAGGTCCGCTAGCGGGAGTTGACACCGGGGAGCTGTTTTTT
CASSLGPLAGVDTGELFF
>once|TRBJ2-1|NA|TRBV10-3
TGTGCCATCAGTGAGGCCGACGGATACAATGAGCAGTTCTTC
CAISEADGYNEQFF
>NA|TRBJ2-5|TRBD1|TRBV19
TGTGCCAGTACAGACAGGGGTGGTTCGGAGACCCAGTACTTC
CASTDRGGSETQYF
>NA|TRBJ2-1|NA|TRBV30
TGTGCCTGGAGTGTACAGTGGGGGGTTCCGTTCTTC
CAWSVQWGVPFF
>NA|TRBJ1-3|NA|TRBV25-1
TGTGCCAGCATCGACAATGGAGCTGGAAACACCATATATTTT
CASIDNGAGNTIYF
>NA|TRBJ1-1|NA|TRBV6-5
TGTGCCAGCAGTTACGGCAGGGTGAACACTGAAGCTTTCTTT
CASSYGRVNTEAFF
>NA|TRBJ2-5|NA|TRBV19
TGTGCCAGTAGTAATCCGGGGGCAGGGCTGCTCCAAGAGACCCAGTACTTC
CASSNPGAGLLQETQYF
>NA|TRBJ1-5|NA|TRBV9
TGTGCCAGCAGCGTAGCAGTGGGTTTAGCGGGCAATCAGCCCCAGCATTTT
CASSVAVGLAGNQPQHF
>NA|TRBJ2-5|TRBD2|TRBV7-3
TGTGCCAGCAGCACCGGACTAGGAGAGACCCAGTACTTC
CASSTGLGETQYF
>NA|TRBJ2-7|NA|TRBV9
TGTGCCAGCAGCTTTGGACTATCTTTGGATGAGCAGTACTTC
CASSFGLSLDEQYF
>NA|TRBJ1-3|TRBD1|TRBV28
TGTGCCAGCAGCCTCCGACAGGGTCAAATCGGAAACACCATATATTTT
CASSLRQGQIGNTIYF
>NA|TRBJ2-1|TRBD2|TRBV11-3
TGTGCCAGCAGCTTAGGCACCGGGACTAGGCAATACAATGAGCAGTTCTTC
CASSLGTGTRQYNEQFF